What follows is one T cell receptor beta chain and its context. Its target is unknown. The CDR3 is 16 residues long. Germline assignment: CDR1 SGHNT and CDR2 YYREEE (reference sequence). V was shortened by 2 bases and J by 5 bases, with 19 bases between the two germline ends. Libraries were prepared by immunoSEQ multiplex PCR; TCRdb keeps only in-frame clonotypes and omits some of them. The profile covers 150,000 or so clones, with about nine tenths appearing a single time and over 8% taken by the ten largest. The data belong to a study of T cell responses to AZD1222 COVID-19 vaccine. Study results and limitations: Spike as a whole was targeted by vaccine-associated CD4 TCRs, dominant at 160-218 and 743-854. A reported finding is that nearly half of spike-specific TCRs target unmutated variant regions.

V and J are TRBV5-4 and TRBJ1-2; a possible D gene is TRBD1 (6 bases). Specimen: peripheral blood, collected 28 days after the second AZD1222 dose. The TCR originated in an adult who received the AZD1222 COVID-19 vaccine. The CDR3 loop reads CASSFDPREGGYGYTF. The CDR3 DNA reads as TGTGCCAGCAGCTTCGACCCACGTGAAGGGGGGTATGGCTACACCTTC.